This TCR beta chain was recorded in a study of T cell responses to AZD1222 COVID-19 vaccine. Using immunoSEQ multiplex PCR, the repertoire was profiled, and TCRdb retains in-frame clones only, with some absent. The table has about 110,000 clones, about 94% seen once. The CDR3 length is 13 residues. Trimming pared 7 bases from V and 5 bases from J, leaving 14 bases between. Per the germline V gene, CDR1 is MNHEY and CDR2 is SVGAGI. The material sequenced was peripheral blood, taken 28 days after the second AZD1222 dose. J is TRBJ1-2 and V is TRBV6-5; no clear D gene. This TCR was recovered from an adult who received the AZD1222 COVID-19 vaccine. CDR3 DNA sequence: TGTGCCAGCATGGTAGGCTCTTATTATGGCTACACCTTC. As protein: CASMVGSYYGYTF.